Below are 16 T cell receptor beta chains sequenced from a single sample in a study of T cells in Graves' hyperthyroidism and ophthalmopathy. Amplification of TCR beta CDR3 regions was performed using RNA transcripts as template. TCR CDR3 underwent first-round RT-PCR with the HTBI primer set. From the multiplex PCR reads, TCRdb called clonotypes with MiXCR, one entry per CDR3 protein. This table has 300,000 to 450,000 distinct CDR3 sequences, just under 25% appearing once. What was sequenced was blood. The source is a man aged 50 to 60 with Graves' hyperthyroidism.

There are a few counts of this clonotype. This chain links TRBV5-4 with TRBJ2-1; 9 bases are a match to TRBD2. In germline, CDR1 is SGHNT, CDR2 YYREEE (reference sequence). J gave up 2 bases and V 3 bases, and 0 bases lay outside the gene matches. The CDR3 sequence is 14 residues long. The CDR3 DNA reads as TGTGCCAGCAGCTCTAGCGGGACCTACAATGAGCAGTTCTTC. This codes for CASSSSGTYNEQFF.

For the CDR3, the DNA is TGCAGCGGCGTGACAGGGGGCACTGGAAACACCATATATTTT. Protein: CSGVTGGTGNTIYF. The V gene is TRBV29-1, the J gene TRBJ1-3; 10 bases agree with TRBD1. V lost 7 bases and J lost 2; bases outside the gene matches: 5. Per the germline V gene, CDR1 is SQVTM and CDR2 is ANQGSEA. The CDR3 covers 14 residues.

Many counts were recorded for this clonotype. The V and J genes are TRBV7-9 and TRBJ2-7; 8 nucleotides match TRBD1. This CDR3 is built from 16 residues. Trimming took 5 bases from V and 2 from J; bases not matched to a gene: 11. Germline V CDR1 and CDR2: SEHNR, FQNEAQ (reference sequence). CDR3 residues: CASSPFLGQGAYEQYF. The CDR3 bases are TGTGCCAGCAGCCCCTTCCTCGGACAGGGTGCCTACGAGCAGTACTTC. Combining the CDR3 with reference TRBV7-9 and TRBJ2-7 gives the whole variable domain DTGVSQNPRHKITKRGQNVTFRCDPISEHNRLYWYRQTLGQGPEFLTYFQNEAQLEKSRLLSDRFSAERPKGSFSTLEIQRTEQGDSAMYLCASSPFLGQGAYEQYFGPGTRLTVT.

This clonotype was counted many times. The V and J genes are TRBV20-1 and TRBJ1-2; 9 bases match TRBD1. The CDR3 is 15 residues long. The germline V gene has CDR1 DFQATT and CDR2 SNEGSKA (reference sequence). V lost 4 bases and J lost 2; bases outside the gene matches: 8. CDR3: CSAIPTGTGNYGYTF. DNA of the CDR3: TGCAGTGCTATACCTACCGGGACAGGGAACTATGGCTACACCTTC.

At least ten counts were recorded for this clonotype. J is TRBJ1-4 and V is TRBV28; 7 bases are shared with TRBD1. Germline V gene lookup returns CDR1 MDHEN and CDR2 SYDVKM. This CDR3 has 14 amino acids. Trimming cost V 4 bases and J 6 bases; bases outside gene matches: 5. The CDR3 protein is CASSSRQGDEKLFF. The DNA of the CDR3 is TGTGCCAGCAGTTCGAGACAGGGCGATGAAAAACTGTTTTTT.

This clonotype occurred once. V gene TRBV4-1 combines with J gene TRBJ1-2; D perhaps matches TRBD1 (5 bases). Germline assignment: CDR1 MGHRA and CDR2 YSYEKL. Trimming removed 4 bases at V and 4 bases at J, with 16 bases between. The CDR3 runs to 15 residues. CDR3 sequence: CASSPAGGALYGYTF. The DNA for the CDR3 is TGCGCCAGCAGCCCGGCGGGGGGTGCTCTCTATGGCTACACCTTC.

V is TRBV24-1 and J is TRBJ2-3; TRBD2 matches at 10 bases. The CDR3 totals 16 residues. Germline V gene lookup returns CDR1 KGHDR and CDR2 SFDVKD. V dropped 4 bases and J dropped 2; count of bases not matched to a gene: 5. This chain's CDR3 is CATSDASGRATDTQYF. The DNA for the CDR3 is TGTGCCACCAGTGACGCCAGCGGGAGGGCCACAGATACGCAGTATTTT.

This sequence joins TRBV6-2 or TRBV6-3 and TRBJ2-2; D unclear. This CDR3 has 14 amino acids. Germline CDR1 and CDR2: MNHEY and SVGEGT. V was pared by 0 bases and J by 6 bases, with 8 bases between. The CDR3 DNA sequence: TGTGCCAGCAGTTACTCGCTGGGGTCCGGGGAGCTGTTTTTT. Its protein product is CASSYSLGSGELFF.

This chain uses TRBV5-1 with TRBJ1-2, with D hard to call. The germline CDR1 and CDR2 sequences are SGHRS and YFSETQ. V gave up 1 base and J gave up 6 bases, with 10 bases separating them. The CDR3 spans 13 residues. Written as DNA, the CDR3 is TGCGCCAGCAGCTTGTACGGTAGTAATGGCTACACCTTC. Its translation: CASSLYGSNGYTF. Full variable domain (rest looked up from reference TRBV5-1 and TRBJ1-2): KAGVTQTPRYLIKTRGQQVTLSCSPISGHRSVSWYQQTPGQGLQFLFEYFSETQRNKGNFPGRFSGRQFSNSRSEMNVSTLELGDSALYLCASSLYGSNGYTFGSGTRLTVV.

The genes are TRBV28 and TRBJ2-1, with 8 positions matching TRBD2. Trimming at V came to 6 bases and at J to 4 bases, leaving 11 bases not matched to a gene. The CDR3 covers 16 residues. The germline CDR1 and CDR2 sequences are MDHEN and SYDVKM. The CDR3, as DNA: TGTGCCAGCAGCCAAAGCGGGAGCCTATCTTACAATGAGCAGTTCTTC. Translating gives CASSQSGSLSYNEQFF. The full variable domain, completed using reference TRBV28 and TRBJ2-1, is DVKVTQSSRYLVKRTGEKVFLECVQDMDHENMFWYRQDPGLGLRLIYFSYDVKMKEKGDIPEGYSVSREKKERFSLILESASTNQTSMYLCASSQSGSLSYNEQFFGPGTRLTVL.

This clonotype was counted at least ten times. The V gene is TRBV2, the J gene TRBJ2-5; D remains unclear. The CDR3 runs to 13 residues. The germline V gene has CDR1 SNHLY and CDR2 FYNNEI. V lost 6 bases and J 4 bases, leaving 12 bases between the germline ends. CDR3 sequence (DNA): TGTGCCAGCAGAAGGGTTCTAAGAGAGACCCAGTACTTC. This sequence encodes CASRRVLRETQYF.

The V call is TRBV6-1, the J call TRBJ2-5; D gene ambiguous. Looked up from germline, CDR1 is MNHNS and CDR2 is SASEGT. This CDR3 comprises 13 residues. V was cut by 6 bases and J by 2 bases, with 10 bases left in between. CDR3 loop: CASSSPDQETQYF. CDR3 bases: TGTGCCAGCAGCTCCCCGGATCAAGAGACCCAGTACTTC.

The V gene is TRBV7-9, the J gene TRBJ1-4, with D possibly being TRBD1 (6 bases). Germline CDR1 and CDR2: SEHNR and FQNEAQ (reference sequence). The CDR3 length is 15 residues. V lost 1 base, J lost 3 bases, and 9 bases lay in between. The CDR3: CASSLGTASNEKLFF. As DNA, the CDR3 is TGTGCCAGCAGCTTAGGGACAGCCTCTAATGAAAAACTGTTTTTT. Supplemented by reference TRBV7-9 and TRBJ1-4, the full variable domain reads DTGVSQNPRHKITKRGQNVTFRCDPISEHNRLYWYRQTLGQGPEFLTYFQNEAQLEKSRLLSDRFSAERPKGSFSTLEIQRTEQGDSAMYLCASSLGTASNEKLFFGSGTQLSVL.

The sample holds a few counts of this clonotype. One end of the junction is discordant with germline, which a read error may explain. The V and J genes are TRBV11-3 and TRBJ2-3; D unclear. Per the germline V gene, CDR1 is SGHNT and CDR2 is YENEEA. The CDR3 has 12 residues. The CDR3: CASGFSTDTQYF. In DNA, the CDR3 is TGTGCCAGCGGCTTTAGCACAGATACGCAGTATTTT.

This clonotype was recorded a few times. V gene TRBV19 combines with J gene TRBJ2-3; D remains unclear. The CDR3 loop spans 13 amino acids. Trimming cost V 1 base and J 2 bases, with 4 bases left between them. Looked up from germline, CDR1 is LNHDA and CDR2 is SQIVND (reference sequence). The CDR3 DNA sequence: TGTGCCAGTAGTATAGGGCCCACAGATACGCAGTATTTT. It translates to CASSIGPTDTQYF.

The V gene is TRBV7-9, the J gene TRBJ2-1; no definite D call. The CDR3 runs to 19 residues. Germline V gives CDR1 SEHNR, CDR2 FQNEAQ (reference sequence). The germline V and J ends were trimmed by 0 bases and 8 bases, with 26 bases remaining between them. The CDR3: CASSLAVGIGRTGGYEQFF. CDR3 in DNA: TGTGCCAGCAGCTTAGCAGTAGGAATTGGGCGAACGGGCGGCTATGAGCAGTTCTTC.